Listed below are T cell receptor beta chains from one sample, sequenced in a study of shared clonotypes between healthy human individuals. The data were produced by immunoSEQ multiplex PCR, yet TCRdb's version contains in-frame clones alone and is incomplete. The data hold under 1,100,000 clones, with 75% to 85% observed a single time. Sequencing input: memory CD4+ T cells from PBMCs. These receptors were obtained from a man aged 18 to 29 in good health. Some clones in this sample may be carry-over from other donors' samples. The CDR3 runs from the conserved cysteine through the conserved F or W. D genes are given only for firm matches.

>TRBJ2-5|TRBV5-1|.
TGCGCCAGCAGCACAAAAGAGACCCAGTACTTC
CASSTKETQYF
>TRBJ2-1|TRBV29-1|TRBD2
TGCAGCGTCCAAGGGACTAGCGGTGCCTACAATGAGCAGTTCTTC
CSVQGTSGAYNEQFF
>TRBJ2-3|TRBV18|.
TGTGCCAGCTCACCGGACAGATTGACAGATACGCAGTATTTT
CASSPDRLTDTQYF
>TRBJ1-5|TRBV27|TRBD1
TGTGCCAGCATTTCCGCTCCGGGACAGGGCCTCCTTCCGAGCAATCAGCCCCAGCATTTT
CASISAPGQGLLPSNQPQHF
>TRBJ2-1|TRBV2|.
TGTGCCAGCAGTGAAGTCAGAGTTGGAGGCAATGAGCAGTTCTTC
CASSEVRVGGNEQFF
>TRBJ2-7|TRBV7-2|TRBD2
TGTGCCAGCAGCTTAAAACCTAGCGGGAGTAGCCACGAGCAGTACTTC
CASSLKPSGSSHEQYF
>TRBJ2-1|TRBV7-9|TRBD2
TGTGCCAGCAGCTTCGGGACTAGCGGGATCGGTGAGCAGTTCTTC
CASSFGTSGIGEQFF
>TRBJ1-3|TRBV18|.
TGTGCCAGCCTGACAGGTCTCTCTGGAAACACCATATATTTT
CASLTGLSGNTIYF
>TRBJ2-7|TRBV10-3|TRBD1
TGTGCCATCAGTGAGCCAACTGCGCGGGACAGGGGAGGAAGCTCCTACGAGCAGTACTTC
CAISEPTARDRGGSSYEQYF
>TRBJ2-1|TRBV18|TRBD2
TGTGCCAGCTCAACCCGGACTAGCGGAGCCTACAATGAGCAGTTCTTC
CASSTRTSGAYNEQFF